This is a list of T cell receptor beta chains from one sample in a study of blood T cells in healthy people across ages. TCRdb re-called the 5' RACE reads through MiXCR, storing one row per CDR3 protein. Here the sample spans around 1,600,000 distinct CDR3 sequences, approximately 43% being singletons. Sequenced material: blood. These TCRs come from a woman aged 18-29 years in good health. The CDR3 runs from the conserved cysteine through the conserved F or W. A D gene is named only where the DNA matches it firmly. Expanded clones get a size class; other rows say once, few or many, or leave the size out.

length	size	J	V	D	CDR3	DNA
11	few	TRBJ1-2	TRBV20-1	NA	CSPRGNYGYTF	TGCAGTCCCCGGGGTAACTATGGCTACACCTTC
15	NA	TRBJ2-4	TRBV7-9	NA	CASSPPQGRVSEQYF	TGTGCCAGCAGCCCCCCGCAGGGCAGGGTAAGCGAACAGTACTTC
14	NA	TRBJ2-5	TRBV12-5	NA	CASGLVPRQETQYF	TGTGCTAGTGGTTTGGTACCGAGACAAGAGACCCAGTACTTC
15	NA	TRBJ2-2	TRBV27	NA	CASSVRGGNTGELFF	TGTGCCAGCAGTGTACGCGGTGGAAACACCGGGGAGCTGTTTTTT
14	many	TRBJ2-1	TRBV29-1	NA	CSVEGRGTYNEQFF	TGCAGCGTTGAAGGTAGGGGCACCTACAATGAGCAGTTCTTC
19	few	TRBJ2-5	TRBV4-2	NA	CASSQVAGSSAPGQETQYF	TGTGCCAGCAGCCAAGTGGCTGGGTCCTCTGCCCCAGGCCAAGAGACCCAGTACTTC
17	few	TRBJ2-1	TRBV5-1	TRBD2	CASSRTSGRLFYNEQFF	TGCGCCAGCAGCCGGACTAGCGGGAGGCTGTTCTACAATGAGCAGTTCTTC
15	few	TRBJ2-5	TRBV12-3/TRBV12-4	NA	CASSLARQPQETQYF	TGTGCCAGCAGTTTAGCAAGACAGCCCCAAGAGACCCAGTACTTC
14	once	TRBJ2-7	TRBV10-2	TRBD2	CARSSGGQYNEQYF	TGCGCCCGCTCTAGCGGGGGGCAGTACAATGAGCAGTACTTC
15	NA	TRBJ2-3	TRBV10-2	NA	CASSDGPRVTDTQYF	TGCGCCAGCAGTGATGGGCCCAGGGTCACAGATACGCAGTATTTT
13	NA	TRBJ1-2	TRBV20-1	NA	CSALLGSNYGYTF	TGCAGTGCCCTATTGGGTTCCAACTATGGCTACACCTTC
15	few	TRBJ2-2	TRBV7-2	NA	CASSLYRSNTGELFF	TGTGCCAGCAGCTTATACCGTTCGAACACCGGGGAGCTGTTTTTT